Presented here are 5 T cell receptor beta chains from one specimen sequenced in a study of blood T cell repertoires in COVID-19. Here immunoSEQ multiplex PCR was the method, and the copy in TCRdb shows in-frame clones only, minus some. The profile shows roughly 100,000 clones, about 76% of them singletons. Sequences were obtained from peripheral blood. Receptors were obtained from an elderly man with acute or convalescent COVID-19.

The genes are TRBV6-5 and TRBJ1-2, with 10 positions matching TRBD1. CDR3 length: 14 residues. The germline V gene encodes CDR1 MNHEY and CDR2 SVGAGI. J lost 2 bases, V lost 6 bases, and 3 bases had no gene match. This chain's CDR3 is CASRADRGNYGYTF. The CDR3 DNA is TGTGCCAGCAGGGCGGACAGGGGGAACTATGGCTACACCTTC.

V usage is TRBV11-3 and J usage is TRBJ2-1, with D possibly being TRBD1 (6 bases). The V end lost 1 base, the J end lost 11 bases, and 15 bases lay between the germline ends. Germline CDR1 SGHNT, CDR2 YENEEA. This CDR3 spans 14 amino acids. The CDR3 nucleotides read TGTGCCAGCAGCTTAGGTGAGGGGGAATACAAGCAGTTCTTC. It is translated as CASSLGEGEYKQFF.

The CDR3, as DNA: TGTGCCAGCTCGGGTCCCCGCTATGGCTACACCTTC. Amino acid sequence: CASSGPRYGYTF. V is TRBV28 and J is TRBJ1-2; the D is unclear. In germline, CDR1 is MDHEN, CDR2 SYDVKM. V was clipped by 8 bases and J by 4 bases, with 11 bases between them. The CDR3 sequence is 12 residues long.

This clone was recorded once. This chain uses TRBV6-5 with TRBJ1-5, with a tentative D call TRBD1 (6 bases). The CDR3 consists of 15 residues. The germline gives CDR1 MNHEY, CDR2 SVGAGI. The V end was cut by 5 bases, the J end by 1 base, with 12 bases between. The CDR3 DNA is TGTGCCAGCAGTAGAACAGGGAAGAGCAATCAGCCCCAGCATTTT. Protein sequence: CASSRTGKSNQPQHF.

The rearrangement links TRBV14 to TRBJ1-6; 8 bases match TRBD1. There are 15 residues in the CDR3. The junction had 6 bases not matched to a gene; V was cut back by 3 bases and J by 8 bases. Germline V gene data show CDR1 as SGHDN and CDR2 as FVKESK. The CDR3 DNA reads TGTGCCAGCAGCCAGATTACAGGGGGTGATTCACCCCTCCACTTT. This gives the protein CASSQITGGDSPLHF. Based on the CDR3 plus reference TRBV14 and TRBJ1-6, the full variable domain is EAGVTQFPSHSVIEKGQTVTLRCDPISGHDNLYWYRRVMGKEIKFLLHFVKESKQDESGMPNNRFLAERTGGTYSTLKVQPAELEDSGVYFCASSQITGGDSPLHFGNGTRLTVT.